This T cell receptor (beta chain) was observed in a study of control samples from healthy donors and cancer patients. V was trimmed by 5 bases and J by 2 bases, leaving 11 bases between them. The CDR3 spans 15 residues. CDR1 and CDR2 (germline): SGHRS, YFSETQ. Clones were sequenced by immunoSEQ multiplex PCR, and TCRdb holds only the in-frame ones, with some missing. The sample consists of about 190,000 clones, around 93% of them appearing once. The sequence came from a man aged 18 to 29 in good health. The source material was blood. The rearrangement links TRBV5-1 to TRBJ2-6; the D gene is possibly TRBD1 (5 bases). CDR3 region: CASSPQGAGANVLTF. In nucleotides, the CDR3 is TGCGCCAGCAGTCCTCAAGGGGCTGGGGCCAACGTCCTGACTTTC.